These T cell receptor beta chains were read from a single sample in a study of HIV-infected patients and healthy controls. Via MiXCR, TCRdb re-called the 5' RACE reads, giving one row per CDR3 protein. Here the sample spans roughly 70,000 distinct CDR3 sequences, about 16% being singletons. Sequencing was carried out using CD4+ T cells from blood. The receptors here all came from a human donor in good health. CDR3s include the opening cysteine and the closing phenylalanine or tryptophan. The order of the fields is D gene, clone size, J gene, V gene, CDR3 protein, CDR3 DNA. The D gene is left open where the match is weak. Only some rows state a clone size, as once, few, many or a class for expanded clones.

D: NA
size: few
J: TRBJ1-2
V: TRBV11-2
CDR3: CASSSSTGRINYGYTF
DNA: TGTGCCAGCAGCTCGTCCACGGGACGGATTAACTATGGCTACACCTTC

D: TRBD2
size: NA
J: TRBJ2-1
V: TRBV12-3/TRBV12-4
CDR3: CASSPRLAGAVYNEQFF
DNA: TGTGCCAGCAGTCCCCGACTAGCGGGGGCGGTCTACAATGAGCAGTTCTTC

D: NA
size: few
J: TRBJ2-7
V: TRBV7-9
CDR3: CASSLEGPYEQYF
DNA: TGTGCCAGCAGCTTAGAGGGCCCTTACGAGCAGTACTTC

D: NA
size: NA
J: TRBJ1-4
V: TRBV18
CDR3: CASSPTGNEKLFF
DNA: TGTGCCAGCTCACCAACAGGAAATGAAAAACTGTTTTTT

D: TRBD2
size: few
J: TRBJ2-4
V: TRBV7-2
CDR3: CASSLAGLAGDIQYF
DNA: TGTGCCAGCAGCTTAGCGGGACTAGCGGGAGACATTCAGTACTTC

D: TRBD1
size: NA
J: TRBJ1-5
V: TRBV6-5
CDR3: CATERRDRWNQPQHF
DNA: TGTGCCACCGAACGCCGGGACAGATGGAATCAGCCCCAGCATTTT

D: TRBD2
size: many
J: TRBJ2-7
V: TRBV7-2
CDR3: CASSSASGSQVYEQYF
DNA: TGTGCCAGCAGCTCGGCTAGCGGGAGTCAGGTTTACGAGCAGTACTTC

D: TRBD1
size: many
J: TRBJ2-5
V: TRBV20-1
CDR3: CSARGGTGGGKTQYF
DNA: TGCAGTGCTAGAGGGGGGACAGGGGGAGGAAAGACCCAGTACTTC

D: NA
size: NA
J: TRBJ1-3
V: TRBV18
CDR3: CASSENGNTIYF
DNA: TGTGCCAGCTCCGAAAATGGCAACACCATATATTTT

D: TRBD2
size: NA
J: TRBJ2-7
V: TRBV2
CDR3: CASTRAGGPPEQYF
DNA: TGTGCCAGCACCCGAGCGGGAGGGCCGCCCGAGCAGTACTTC

D: NA
size: few
J: TRBJ2-3
V: TRBV7-9
CDR3: CATHRQSSTDTQYF
DNA: TGTGCCACCCACCGACAGTCTAGCACAGATACGCAGTATTTT

D: TRBD1
size: many
J: TRBJ2-6
V: TRBV18
CDR3: CASSPRVGQDYSGANVLTF
DNA: TGTGCCAGCTCCCCGCGTGTCGGACAGGATTACTCTGGGGCCAACGTCCTGACTTTC

D: NA
size: NA
J: TRBJ2-1
V: TRBV7-8
CDR3: CASSPRVVIGVIF
DNA: TGTGCCAGCAGCCCCCGGGTTGTTATCGGGGTAATCTTC

D: NA
size: NA
J: TRBJ1-6
V: TRBV7-2
CDR3: CASSLVGVSPLHF
DNA: TGTGCCAGCAGCTTAGTCGGGGTATCACCCCTCCACTTT

D: TRBD2
size: NA
J: TRBJ2-1
V: TRBV7-2
CDR3: CASSLVSGLGRDEQFF
DNA: TGTGCCAGCAGCTTAGTCTCGGGACTAGGTCGCGATGAGCAGTTCTTC